A selection of T cell receptor beta chains follows, all from one sample in a study of blood T cell repertoires in COVID-19. The data were produced by immunoSEQ multiplex PCR, yet TCRdb's version contains in-frame clones alone and is incomplete. The data contain 300,000 to 400,000 clones, around 84% of them singletons. The source material was peripheral blood. Receptors were obtained from a human donor in a cohort sampled during active COVID-19. The CDR3 runs from the conserved cysteine through the conserved F or W. Each record gives: V gene, J gene, D gene, clone size, CDR3 protein, CDR3 DNA. The D gene is left open where the match is weak. Not every row has a clone size; where given, it reads once, few, many or a size class.

v_gene: TRBV2
j_gene: TRBJ2-3
d_gene: TRBD2
abundance: -
CDR3aa: CASSPEDGLAGVGTQYF
CDR3nt: TGTGCCAGCAGTCCCGAAGATGGACTAGCGGGAGTGGGTACGCAGTATTTT

v_gene: TRBV6-6
j_gene: TRBJ2-2
d_gene: TRBD2
abundance: -
CDR3aa: CASSGRWGGPGGLFF
CDR3nt: TGTGCCAGCAGCGGGAGGTGGGGCGGGCCTGGGGGACTGTTTTTT

v_gene: TRBV19
j_gene: TRBJ1-6
d_gene: -
abundance: -
CDR3aa: CATDLGEGGSPLHF
CDR3nt: TGTGCCACTGACCTCGGTGAGGGAGGCTCACCCCTCCACTTT

v_gene: TRBV21-1
j_gene: TRBJ1-5
d_gene: -
abundance: -
CDR3aa: CASSNGDKCNQPQHF
CDR3nt: TGTGCCAGCAGCAACGGGGACAAGTGCAATCAGCCCCAGCATTTT

v_gene: TRBV7-9
j_gene: TRBJ2-3
d_gene: -
abundance: few
CDR3aa: CASSFPRGASSTDTQYF
CDR3nt: TGTGCCAGCAGCTTTCCCAGGGGGGCTTCTAGCACAGATACGCAGTATTTT

v_gene: TRBV7-2
j_gene: TRBJ2-7
d_gene: -
abundance: -
CDR3aa: CASSLEPGQIYEQYF
CDR3nt: TGTGCCAGCAGCTTAGAACCAGGACAGATCTACGAGCAGTACTTC

v_gene: TRBV7-2
j_gene: TRBJ2-3
d_gene: TRBD2
abundance: -
CDR3aa: CASSLPREGTDTQYF
CDR3nt: TGTGCCAGCAGCTTACCCCGGGAGGGCACAGATACGCAGTATTTT

v_gene: TRBV4-1
j_gene: TRBJ1-2
d_gene: TRBD1
abundance: -
CDR3aa: CASSQVGTGGGGYTF
CDR3nt: TGCGCCAGCAGCCAAGTGGGGACAGGGGGAGGCGGCTACACCTTC

v_gene: TRBV7-9
j_gene: TRBJ1-6
d_gene: TRBD1
abundance: few
CDR3aa: CASSPGRVGTGDNSPLHF
CDR3nt: TGTGCCAGCAGCCCGGGACGGGTTGGGACAGGGGATAATTCACCCCTCCACTTT

v_gene: TRBV7-6
j_gene: TRBJ1-3
d_gene: TRBD1
abundance: -
CDR3aa: CASSLGQGSNSGNTIYF
CDR3nt: TGTGCCAGCAGCTTAGGACAGGGTTCAAACTCTGGAAACACCATATATTTT

v_gene: TRBV5-4
j_gene: TRBJ2-3
d_gene: -
abundance: -
CDR3aa: CASSYGEGIGTQYF
CDR3nt: TGTGCCAGCAGCTACGGGGAAGGAATCGGTACGCAGTATTTT

v_gene: TRBV6-5
j_gene: TRBJ2-7
d_gene: TRBD1
abundance: -
CDR3aa: CASRPKTGTESEQYF
CDR3nt: TGTGCCAGCAGGCCTAAGACGGGGACAGAATCCGAGCAGTACTTC

v_gene: TRBV5-8
j_gene: TRBJ2-6
d_gene: -
abundance: -
CDR3aa: CAGLPYEGANVLTF
CDR3nt: TGTGCCGGGCTTCCTTATGAGGGGGCCAACGTCCTGACTTTC

v_gene: TRBV5-1
j_gene: TRBJ1-5
d_gene: TRBD1
abundance: -
CDR3aa: CASLTGGPVNGQPQHF
CDR3nt: TGCGCCAGCCTCACAGGGGGGCCTGTAAATGGGCAGCCCCAGCATTTT

v_gene: TRBV15
j_gene: TRBJ1-3
d_gene: -
abundance: -
CDR3aa: CATSRDRTVSGNTIYF
CDR3nt: TGTGCCACCAGCAGAGATCGGACAGTCTCTGGAAACACCATATATTTT

v_gene: TRBV7-8
j_gene: TRBJ2-2
d_gene: -
abundance: once
CDR3aa: CASSTRSTTGELFF
CDR3nt: TGTGCCAGCAGCACAAGAAGTACGACCGGGGAGCTGTTTTTT

v_gene: TRBV6-1
j_gene: TRBJ2-1
d_gene: TRBD2
abundance: -
CDR3aa: CASSEPGLAIANEQFF
CDR3nt: TGTGCCAGCAGTGAACCGGGACTAGCGATAGCCAATGAGCAGTTCTTC

v_gene: TRBV19
j_gene: TRBJ1-1
d_gene: -
abundance: once
CDR3aa: CASSIVGQGTEAFF
CDR3nt: TGTGCCAGTAGTATAGTGGGGCAGGGCACTGAAGCTTTCTTT

v_gene: TRBV9
j_gene: TRBJ1-2
d_gene: TRBD1
abundance: -
CDR3aa: CASSLHPRRVRGQVLGGYTF
CDR3nt: TGTGCCAGCAGTCTACATCCTCGTAGGGTTAGGGGGCAGGTCCTGGGTGGCTACACCTTC

v_gene: TRBV27
j_gene: TRBJ2-7
d_gene: TRBD1
abundance: -
CDR3aa: CASSMGTGTSYEQYF
CDR3nt: TGTGCCAGCAGTATGGGGACAGGGACCAGCTACGAGCAGTACTTC

v_gene: TRBV5-1
j_gene: TRBJ2-3
d_gene: -
abundance: -
CDR3aa: CASSGQRGDTQYF
CDR3nt: TGCGCCAGCAGCGGGCAGAGGGGGGATACGCAGTATTTT

v_gene: TRBV5-1
j_gene: TRBJ2-1
d_gene: TRBD2
abundance: -
CDR3aa: CASSLKTIAGDEQFF
CDR3nt: TGCGCCAGCAGCTTGAAAACCATTGCGGGAGATGAGCAGTTCTTC

v_gene: TRBV27
j_gene: TRBJ1-5
d_gene: -
abundance: -
CDR3aa: CASSARAVGLQPQHF
CDR3nt: TGTGCCAGCAGTGCCAGAGCGGTGGGACTTCAGCCCCAGCATTTT

v_gene: TRBV6-6
j_gene: TRBJ1-4
d_gene: -
abundance: -
CDR3aa: CASSQDSFNEKLFF
CDR3nt: TGTGCCAGCAGCCAGGACAGCTTTAATGAAAAACTGTTTTTT

v_gene: TRBV2
j_gene: TRBJ2-1
d_gene: -
abundance: once
CDR3aa: CASSPSRTGYEQFF
CDR3nt: TGTGCCAGCTCCCCCAGTAGAACAGGGTATGAGCAGTTCTTC

v_gene: TRBV19
j_gene: TRBJ2-2
d_gene: -
abundance: -
CDR3aa: CASSHNTRQFTGELFF
CDR3nt: TGTGCCAGTAGTCACAACACGAGACAATTCACCGGGGAGCTGTTTTTT

v_gene: TRBV30
j_gene: TRBJ1-6
d_gene: -
abundance: once
CDR3aa: CAWSNHLGGLSYNSPLHF
CDR3nt: TGTGCCTGGAGTAACCATCTTGGGGGACTCTCCTATAATTCACCCCTCCACTTT

v_gene: TRBV19
j_gene: TRBJ2-7
d_gene: TRBD1
abundance: once
CDR3aa: CASSQGTEEQYF
CDR3nt: TGTGCCAGTTCACAGGGGACAGAAGAGCAGTACTTC

v_gene: TRBV7-2
j_gene: TRBJ1-2
d_gene: -
abundance: -
CDR3aa: CASLLGGGGGYTF
CDR3nt: TGTGCCAGCCTTTTAGGAGGTGGAGGAGGCTACACCTTC

v_gene: TRBV5-6
j_gene: TRBJ2-7
d_gene: -
abundance: -
CDR3aa: CASSLVGGSEQYF
CDR3nt: TGTGCCAGCAGCTTGGTTGGGGGGTCTGAGCAGTACTTC

v_gene: TRBV4-2
j_gene: TRBJ2-7
d_gene: TRBD2
abundance: few
CDR3aa: CASGGGSGASSYEQYF
CDR3nt: TGTGCCAGCGGTGGGGGAAGCGGGGCGAGCTCCTACGAGCAGTACTTC

v_gene: TRBV30
j_gene: TRBJ2-7
d_gene: -
abundance: -
CDR3aa: CAWSVHTRVEQYF
CDR3nt: TGTGCCTGGAGTGTACATACGAGGGTCGAGCAGTACTTC

v_gene: TRBV2
j_gene: TRBJ2-2
d_gene: -
abundance: -
CDR3aa: CASSGSSLGELFF
CDR3nt: TGTGCCAGCTCCGGGAGCTCTCTCGGGGAGCTGTTTTTT